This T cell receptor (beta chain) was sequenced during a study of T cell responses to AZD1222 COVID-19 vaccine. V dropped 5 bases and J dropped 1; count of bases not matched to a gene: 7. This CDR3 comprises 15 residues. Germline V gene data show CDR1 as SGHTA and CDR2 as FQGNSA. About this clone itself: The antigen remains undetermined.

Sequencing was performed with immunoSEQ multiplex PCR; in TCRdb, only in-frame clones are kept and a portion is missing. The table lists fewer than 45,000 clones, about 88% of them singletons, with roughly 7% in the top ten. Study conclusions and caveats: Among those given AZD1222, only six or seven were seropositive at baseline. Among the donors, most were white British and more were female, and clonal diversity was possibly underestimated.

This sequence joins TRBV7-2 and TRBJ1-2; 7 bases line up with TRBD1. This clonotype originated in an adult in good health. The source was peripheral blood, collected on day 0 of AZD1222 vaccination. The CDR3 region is CASSHSGQLNYGYTF. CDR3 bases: TGTGCCAGCAGCCACTCGGGACAGCTTAACTATGGCTACACCTTC.